These 2 T cell receptor beta chains came from one sample sequenced in a study of blood T cells in healthy people across ages. Primers used in a second PCR of about 6 to 12 cycles were a sample-barcoded 5' primer and a J-beta primer mix. Using its own MiXCR run on the 5' RACE reads, TCRdb lists one record per CDR3 protein. The data contain fewer than 1,200,000 distinct CDR3 sequences, almost 25% of them singletons. The sample also formed part of further work on T cells of mothers and their children.

Sequences were obtained from blood. These receptors were taken from a girl aged 2 to 9 in good health.

The V gene is TRBV20-1, the J gene TRBJ2-1; TRBD2 is a possible D gene (5 bases). The J call is doubtful: the DNA matches TRBJ2-7 better. The CDR3 runs 13 residues. Germline CDR1 is DFQATT and CDR2 is SNEGSKA (reference sequence). The CDR3: CSAETTENYEQYF. The CDR3 nucleotides are TGCAGTGCCGAGACTACTGAAAACTACGAGCAGTACTTC.

The rearrangement links TRBV27 to TRBJ2-7; D gene uncertain. Trimming shortened V by 6 bases and J by 3 bases, and 12 bases separated the two germline ends. The CDR3 totals 13 residues. Looked up from germline, CDR1 is MNHEY and CDR2 is SMNVEV (reference sequence). CDR3 nucleotides: TGTGCCAGCAGAGGACGGATATACTACGAGCAGTACTTC. The encoded protein is CASRGRIYYEQYF.